The sequence of this TCR beta chain was determined in a study of early T cells in non-severe SARS-CoV-2 infection. This CDR3 comprises 14 residues. Trimming at V came to 3 bases and at J to 5 bases, leaving 6 bases not matched to a gene. Per germline, CDR1 KGHSH and CDR2 LQKENI. This clonotype occurred many times. The protocol attached unique molecular identifiers to individual cDNA molecules. TCRdb independently ran MiXCR on the 5' RACE reads; one entry per CDR3 protein. The sample has 26,000 or so distinct CDR3 sequences; about 4.6% are singletons. This material consisted of whole blood, taken at baseline. The rearrangement uses TRBV18 and TRBJ2-5; 7 bases line up with TRBD1. This receptor was taken from an adult who was a healthcare worker with PCR-confirmed SARS-CoV-2 infection or an uninfected control (not recorded which). The CDR3 loop is CASSPATGTETQYF. CDR3 DNA: TGTGCCAGCTCACCCGCGACAGGGACGGAGACCCAGTACTTC.